Given below is one TCR beta chain in context. Its antigen is unidentified. This record belongs to a study of identical twins. TCRdb fed the 5' RACE reads into MiXCR, producing one record per CDR3 protein. Of more than 600,000 distinct CDR3 sequences listed, about 20% were seen once; the top ten hold around 13%. The V gene lost 7 bases and the J gene lost 5 bases, with 21 bases spanning the gap. Germline CDR1 is MNHNS and CDR2 is SASEGT. The CDR3 loop spans 15 amino acids. Study-wide findings and caveats: Zero-insertion analyses could be partly confounded by invariant MAIT and iNKT cells.

These same records also appear under a second study, on T cells expressing NK-cell markers.

The V gene is TRBV6-1, the J gene TRBJ2-7, with a weak D call TRBD2 (5 bases). This TCR was recovered from a woman aged 18-29 years in good health. Sample: PBMCs. CDR3 sequence (DNA): TGTGCCAGCAAAGCTAGTAGCGATCCTTGGGACGAGCAGTACTTC. The encoded protein is CASKASSDPWDEQYF.